This T cell receptor (beta chain) came from a study of beta chain features in type 1 diabetes. This CDR3 is 14 amino acids long. CDR1 is MDHEN and CDR2 is SYDVKM in the germline V gene. The germline V and J ends were trimmed by 3 bases and 3 bases, with 10 bases remaining between them. Study-level findings and limits: Any PCR bias toward short templates would affect both groups alike. For patients, the naive, central memory and Treg TCRB repertoires appeared more alike than for healthy donors. Moderate but significant shortening of TCRB CDR3s was recorded in all four CD4+ subsets from Type 1 diabetes patients.

The study reverse transcribed the entire isolated RNA, so it sequenced expressed TCRB transcripts. Produced via immunoSEQ multiplex PCR; TCRdb's table is partial and in-frame only. The table lists 130,000 or so clones, 9.5% to 10% of them singletons. As for this clone: Antigen unknown.

The authors obtained over 95% purity in all sorted populations. The sequenced sample consisted of central memory CD4+ T cells from blood. The rearrangement uses TRBV28 and TRBJ2-3; D might be TRBD2 (6 bases). The sequence came from a middle-aged woman in good health. Here the CDR3 DNA reads TGTGCCAGCAGTTTGGGGGGTATTACAGATACGCAGTATTTT. It is translated as CASSLGGITDTQYF.